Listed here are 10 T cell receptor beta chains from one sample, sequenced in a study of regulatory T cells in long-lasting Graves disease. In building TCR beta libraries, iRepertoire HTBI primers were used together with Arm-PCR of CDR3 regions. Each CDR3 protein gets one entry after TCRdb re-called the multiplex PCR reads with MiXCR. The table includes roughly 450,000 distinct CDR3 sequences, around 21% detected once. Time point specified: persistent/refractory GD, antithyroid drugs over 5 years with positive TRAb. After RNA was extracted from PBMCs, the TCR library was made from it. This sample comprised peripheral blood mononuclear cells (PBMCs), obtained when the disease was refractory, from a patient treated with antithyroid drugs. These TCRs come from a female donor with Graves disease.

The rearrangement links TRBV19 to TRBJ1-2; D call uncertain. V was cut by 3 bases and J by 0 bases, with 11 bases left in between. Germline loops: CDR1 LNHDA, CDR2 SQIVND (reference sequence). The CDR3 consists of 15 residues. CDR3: CASSIGQTANYGYTF. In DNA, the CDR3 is TGTGCCAGTAGTATTGGGCAGACCGCTAACTATGGCTACACCTTC.

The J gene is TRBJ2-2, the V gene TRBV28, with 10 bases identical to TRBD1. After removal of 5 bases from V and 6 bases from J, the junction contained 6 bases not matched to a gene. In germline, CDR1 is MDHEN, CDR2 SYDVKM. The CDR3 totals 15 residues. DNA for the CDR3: TGTGCCAGCAGTCTTGGACAGGGGGTGGCCGGGGAGCTGTTTTTT. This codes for CASSLGQGVAGELFF.

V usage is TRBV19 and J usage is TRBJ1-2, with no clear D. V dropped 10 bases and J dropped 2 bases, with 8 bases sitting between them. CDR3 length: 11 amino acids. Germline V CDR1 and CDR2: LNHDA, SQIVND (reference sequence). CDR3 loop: CATRANYGYTF. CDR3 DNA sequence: TGTGCCACCCGAGCCAACTATGGCTACACCTTC.

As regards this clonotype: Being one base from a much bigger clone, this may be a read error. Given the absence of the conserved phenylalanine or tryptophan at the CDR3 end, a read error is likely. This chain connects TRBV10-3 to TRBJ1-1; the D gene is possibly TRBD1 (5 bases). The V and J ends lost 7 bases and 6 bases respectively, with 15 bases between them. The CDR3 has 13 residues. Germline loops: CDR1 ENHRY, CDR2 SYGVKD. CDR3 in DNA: TGTGCCATCAATGGTGGGGGTCTCGCTGAAGCTTTCTCT. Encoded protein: CAINGGGLAEAFS.

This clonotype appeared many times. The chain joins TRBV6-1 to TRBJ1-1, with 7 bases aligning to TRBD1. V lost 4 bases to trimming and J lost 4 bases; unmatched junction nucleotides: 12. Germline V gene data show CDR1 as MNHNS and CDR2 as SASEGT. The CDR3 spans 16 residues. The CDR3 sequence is CASSGVAGGHGTEAFF. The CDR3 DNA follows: TGTGCCAGCAGTGGGGTGGCAGGGGGTCATGGCACTGAAGCTTTCTTT.

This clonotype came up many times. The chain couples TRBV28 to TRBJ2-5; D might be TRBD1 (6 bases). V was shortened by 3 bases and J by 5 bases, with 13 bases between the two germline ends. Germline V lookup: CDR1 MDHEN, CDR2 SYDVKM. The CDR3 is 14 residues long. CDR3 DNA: TGTGCCAGCAGTTTTTACAGGGCGAGCGAGACCCAGTACTTC. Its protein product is CASSFYRASETQYF.

CDR3 loop: CASTGQGGGYTF. The CDR3 DNA follows: TGTGCCAGCACGGGACAGGGTGGTGGCTACACCTTC. The V and J genes are TRBV6-1 and TRBJ1-2; TRBD1 agrees at 9 bases. The CDR3 runs to 12 residues. Germline V gene sequence: CDR1 MNHNS, CDR2 SASEGT. V dropped 7 bases and J dropped 7; count of bases not matched to a gene: 4.

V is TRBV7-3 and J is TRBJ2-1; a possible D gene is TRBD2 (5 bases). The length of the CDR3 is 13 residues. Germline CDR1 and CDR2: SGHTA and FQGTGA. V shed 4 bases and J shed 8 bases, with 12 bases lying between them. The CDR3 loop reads CASSSSDWDEQFF. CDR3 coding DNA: TGTGCCAGCAGCTCCTCGGACTGGGATGAGCAGTTCTTC.

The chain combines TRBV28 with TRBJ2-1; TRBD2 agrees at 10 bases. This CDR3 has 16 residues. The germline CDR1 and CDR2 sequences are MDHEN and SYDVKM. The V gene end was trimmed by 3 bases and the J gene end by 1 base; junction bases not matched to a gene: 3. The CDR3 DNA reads TGTGCCAGCAGTTTGCTGGGACTAGCGTCCTACAATGAGCAGTTCTTC. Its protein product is CASSLLGLASYNEQFF.

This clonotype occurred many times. CDR3 loop: CASSFILRPNYGYTF. For the CDR3, the DNA is TGTGCCAGCAGTTTTATCTTGCGTCCTAACTATGGCTACACCTTC. The chain recombines TRBV28 with TRBJ1-2; unclear D gene. The CDR3 loop spans 15 amino acids. The germline CDR1 and CDR2 sequences are MDHEN and SYDVKM. Trimming took off 3 bases at V and 0 bases at J, with 11 bases between the two ends.